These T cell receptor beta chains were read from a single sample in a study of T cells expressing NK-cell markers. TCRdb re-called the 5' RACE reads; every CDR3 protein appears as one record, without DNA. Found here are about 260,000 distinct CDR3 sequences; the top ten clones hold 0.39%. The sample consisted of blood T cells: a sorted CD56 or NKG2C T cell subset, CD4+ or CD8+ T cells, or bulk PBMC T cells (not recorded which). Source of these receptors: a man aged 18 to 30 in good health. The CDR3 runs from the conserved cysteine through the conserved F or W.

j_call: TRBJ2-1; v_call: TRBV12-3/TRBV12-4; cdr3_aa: CASSPQEWGAYEQFF
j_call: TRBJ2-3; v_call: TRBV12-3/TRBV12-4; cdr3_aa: CASTTGRGRDTQYF
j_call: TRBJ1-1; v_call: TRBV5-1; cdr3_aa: CASSPGTGGIAFF
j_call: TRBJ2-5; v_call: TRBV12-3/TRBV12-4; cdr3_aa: CASSRDQSQETQYF
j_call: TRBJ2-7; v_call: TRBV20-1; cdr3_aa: CSAPGTGNYEQYF
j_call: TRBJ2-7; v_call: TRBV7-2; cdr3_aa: CASSHGGLAGGTKEQYF
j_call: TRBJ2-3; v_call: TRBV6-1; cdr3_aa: CASRADRSTDTQYF
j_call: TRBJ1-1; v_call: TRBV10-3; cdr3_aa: CATGTGPLNTEAFF
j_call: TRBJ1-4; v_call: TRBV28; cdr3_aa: CASRPTGEKLFF
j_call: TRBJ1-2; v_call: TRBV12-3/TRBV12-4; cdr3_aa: CASRRRGSNYGYTF
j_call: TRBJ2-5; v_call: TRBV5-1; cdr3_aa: CASSLQGSQETQYF
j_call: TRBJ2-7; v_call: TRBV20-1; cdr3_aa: CSANLIGEPYEQYF
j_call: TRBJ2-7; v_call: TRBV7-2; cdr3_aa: CASSNQGSSYEQYF
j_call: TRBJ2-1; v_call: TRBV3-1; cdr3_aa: CASSQALGQHHLTTYNEQFF
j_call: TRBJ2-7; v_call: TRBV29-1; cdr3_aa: CSVTTSGRPSYEQYF
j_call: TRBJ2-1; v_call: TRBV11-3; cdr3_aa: CASSPSGSSYNEQFF
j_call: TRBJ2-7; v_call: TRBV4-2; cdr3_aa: CASSQETGRNEQYF
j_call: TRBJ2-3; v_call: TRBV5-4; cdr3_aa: CASSLQTDTQYF
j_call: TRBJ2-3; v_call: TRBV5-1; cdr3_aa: CASSLVTGGSDTQYF
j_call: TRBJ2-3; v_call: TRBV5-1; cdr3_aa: CASSLFSGGRDTQYF
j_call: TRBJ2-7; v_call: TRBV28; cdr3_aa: CACRDRGGHEQYF
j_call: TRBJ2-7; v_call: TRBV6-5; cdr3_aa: CASSYSVTGGEQYF
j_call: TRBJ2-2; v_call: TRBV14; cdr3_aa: CASSLRQPYVGELFF
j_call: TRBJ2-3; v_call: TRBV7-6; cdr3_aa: CASSPIQGYTQYF
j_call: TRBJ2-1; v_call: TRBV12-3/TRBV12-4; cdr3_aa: CASSQTGTGNEQFF
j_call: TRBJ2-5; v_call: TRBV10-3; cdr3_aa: CAISRDSKETQYF
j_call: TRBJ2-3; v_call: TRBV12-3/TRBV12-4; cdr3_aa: CASRSRLDTDTQYF
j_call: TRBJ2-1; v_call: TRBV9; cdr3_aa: CASSDSGTSGADNEQFF
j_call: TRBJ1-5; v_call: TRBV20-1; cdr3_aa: CSAARGTEYSNQPQHF
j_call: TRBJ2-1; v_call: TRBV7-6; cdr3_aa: CASSLELEYDEQFF
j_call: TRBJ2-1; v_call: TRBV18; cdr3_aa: CASSPPSGSEHEQFF
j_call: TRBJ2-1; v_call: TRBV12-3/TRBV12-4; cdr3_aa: CASSRTGGEGGEQFF
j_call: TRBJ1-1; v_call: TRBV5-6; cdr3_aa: CASSPDRRNTEAFF
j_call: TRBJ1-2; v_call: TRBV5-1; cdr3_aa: CASSAQGYGYTF
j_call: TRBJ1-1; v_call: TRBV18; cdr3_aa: CASSPPGNTEAFF
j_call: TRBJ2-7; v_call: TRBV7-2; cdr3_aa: CASSFGSGGYEQYF
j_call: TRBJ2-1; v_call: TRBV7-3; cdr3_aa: CASSALAGGPPEQFF
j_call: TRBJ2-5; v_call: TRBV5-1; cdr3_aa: CASSLGGVEQETQYF
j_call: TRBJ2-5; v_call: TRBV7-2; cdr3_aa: CASSSRDRLRQTQYF
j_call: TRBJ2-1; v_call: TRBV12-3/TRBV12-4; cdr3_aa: CASSDPRSFSGNLFIEQFF
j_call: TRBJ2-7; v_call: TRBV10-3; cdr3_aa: CAISEGAGVTDEQYF
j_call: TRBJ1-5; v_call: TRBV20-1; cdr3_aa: CSAVQGDQPQHF
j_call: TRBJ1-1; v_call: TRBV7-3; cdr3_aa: CASSPNRGPGTEAFF
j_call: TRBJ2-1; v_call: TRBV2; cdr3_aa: CASSFGRQASSSYNEQFF